A single sample gave rise to the 12 T cell receptor beta chains below, sequenced in a study of blood T cell repertoires in COVID-19. The data were produced by immunoSEQ multiplex PCR, yet TCRdb's version contains in-frame clones alone and is incomplete. In the table there are about 340,000 clones, roughly 90% of which are singletons. The sequencing sample was made of PBMCs or T cells enriched from blood (not recorded which). The receptors shown here come from a woman in her thirties who had recovered from COVID-19.

The chain links TRBV4-3 to TRBJ2-3; 9 bases agree with TRBD2. The CDR3 is made up of 17 amino acids. Germline CDR1 and CDR2: LGHNA and YSLEER. The J segment lost 4 bases and the V segment lost 0 bases, leaving 8 bases of the junction unmatched. The chain's CDR3 is CASSQDRSGSTSDTQYF. In DNA form, the CDR3 reads TGCGCCAGCAGCCAAGACCGTAGCGGGAGTACCTCAGATACGCAGTATTTT.

Details on this clone: Other DNA sequences of this sample code for an identical CDR3. The chain is built from TRBV28 and TRBJ2-7, with D possibly being TRBD1 (6 bases). The V end lost 2 bases, the J end lost 7 bases, and 6 bases lay between the germline ends. Germline V gives CDR1 MDHEN, CDR2 SYDVKM. CDR3 size: 11 residues. The CDR3 reads CASSLTGEQYF. DNA for the CDR3: TGTGCCAGCAGTTTAACAGGGGAGCAGTACTTC.

This clone was seen once. The rearrangement links TRBV28 to TRBJ1-2, with D maybe TRBD1 (6 bases). Germline CDR1 is MDHEN and CDR2 is SYDVKM. V dropped 3 bases and J dropped 5 bases, with 13 bases sitting between them. The CDR3 spans 14 residues. CDR3 nucleotide sequence: TGTGCCAGCAGTTTCCGTTTACAGGGATATGGCTACACCTTC. This translates into CASSFRLQGYGYTF.

The chain joins TRBV11-3 to TRBJ2-7; D remains unclear. In germline, CDR1 is SGHNT, CDR2 YENEEA. The CDR3 contains 14 residues. With 2 bases removed from V and 2 bases from J, the gap between germline ends came to 10 bases. The CDR3 sequence: CASSLLRITYEQYF. The CDR3 bases are TGTGCCAGCAGCTTATTGCGCATAACCTACGAGCAGTACTTC.

In this sample, this clone turned up a few times. The J gene is TRBJ1-1, the V gene TRBV28; perhaps TRBD1 as D (5 bases). V was shortened by 1 base and J by 1 base, with 10 bases between the two germline ends. The germline V gene encodes CDR1 MDHEN and CDR2 SYDVKM. There are 15 residues in the CDR3. The CDR3 sequence: CASSLLAGGNTEAFF. The CDR3 DNA reads TGTGCCAGCAGTTTATTGGCGGGGGGGAACACTGAAGCTTTCTTT.

J is TRBJ1-4 and V is TRBV4-1, with a possible D match to TRBD1 (6 bases). Germline values: CDR1 MGHRA, CDR2 YSYEKL. The length of the CDR3 is 10 residues. V dropped 0 bases and J dropped 17 bases, with 7 bases sitting between them. The CDR3 nucleotides read TGCGCCAGCAGCCAAGAGGGGGCTTTTTTT. This sequence encodes CASSQEGAFF.

This clone was detected only once. CDR3 DNA sequence: TGTGCCAGCAGCCGGACAGGGGGCGCTCGGTACAATGAGCAGTTCTTC. Translation: CASSRTGGARYNEQFF. J is TRBJ2-1 and V is TRBV7-9; 11 bases align to TRBD1. This CDR3 spans 16 amino acids. V shed 5 bases and J 4 bases; nucleotides not matched to a gene: 7. Germline assignment: CDR1 SEHNR and CDR2 FQNEAQ (reference sequence).

The V and J genes are TRBV24-1 and TRBJ1-2; 9 bases are shared with TRBD1. This CDR3 has 15 residues. From germline, CDR1 is KGHDR and CDR2 SFDVKD. J was trimmed by 4 bases and V by 1 base; bases with no gene match: 3. CDR3 in amino acids: CATSDLTGGAYGYTF. DNA of the CDR3: TGTGCCACCAGTGATTTAACAGGGGGCGCCTATGGCTACACCTTC.

This clone occurred once. The chain links TRBV3-1 (or the pseudogene TRBV3-2) to TRBJ2-1; 11 positions match TRBD2. This CDR3 region has 17 residues. Germline V CDR1 and CDR2: LGHDT, YNNKEL (reference sequence). After removal of 4 bases from V and 6 bases from J, the junction contained 11 bases not matched to a gene. In DNA, the CDR3 is TGTGCCAGCAGCCCAGACCCACTAGCGGGAGTGGGCAATGAGCAGTTCTTC. Amino acid sequence: CASSPDPLAGVGNEQFF.

V is TRBV10-1 and J is TRBJ1-1; a possible D gene is TRBD1 (6 bases). Germline loops: CDR1 WNHNN, CDR2 SYGVQD (reference sequence). Trimming left V 2 bases short and J 12 bases short, with 10 bases between. CDR3 length equals 11 residues. The CDR3 is CASSETGLTFF. CDR3 nucleotide sequence: TGCGCCAGCAGTGAGACAGGGCTAACTTTCTTT.

The V and J genes are TRBV29-1 and TRBJ2-5, with D possibly matching TRBD2 (6 bases). Germline V CDR1 and CDR2: SQVTM, ANQGSEA. Trimming took off 6 bases at V and 0 bases at J, with 8 bases between the two ends. CDR3 length equals 12 residues. The CDR3 DNA follows: TGCAGCGTGGGGGGTGACCAAGAGACCCAGTACTTC. Its protein product is CSVGGDQETQYF.

The chain couples TRBV27 to TRBJ2-7, with TRBD2 as a possible D gene (6 bases). CDR3 length: 15 residues. Per germline, CDR1 MNHEY and CDR2 SMNVEV (reference sequence). V lost 2 bases and J 2 bases, leaving 13 bases between the germline ends. CDR3 residues: CASSLAGPPTYEQYF. CDR3 bases: TGTGCCAGCAGTTTAGCGGGACCCCCGACCTACGAGCAGTACTTC.